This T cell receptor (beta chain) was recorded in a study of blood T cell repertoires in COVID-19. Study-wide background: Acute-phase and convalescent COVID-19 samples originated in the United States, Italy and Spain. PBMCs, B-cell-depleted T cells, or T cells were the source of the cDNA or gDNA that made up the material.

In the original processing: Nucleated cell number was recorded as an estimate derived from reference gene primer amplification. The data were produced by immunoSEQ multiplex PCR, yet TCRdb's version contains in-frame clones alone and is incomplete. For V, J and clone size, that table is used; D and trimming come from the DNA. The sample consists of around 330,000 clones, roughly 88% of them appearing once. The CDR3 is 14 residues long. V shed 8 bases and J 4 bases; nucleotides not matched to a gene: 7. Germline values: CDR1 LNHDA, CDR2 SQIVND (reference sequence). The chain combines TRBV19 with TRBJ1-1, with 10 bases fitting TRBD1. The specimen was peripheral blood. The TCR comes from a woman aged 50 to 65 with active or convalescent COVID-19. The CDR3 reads CASRDRGKSTEAFF. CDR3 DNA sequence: TGTGCCAGTCGGGACAGGGGCAAGAGCACTGAAGCTTTCTTT.